The subject of this entry is one T cell receptor (beta chain). This sample was taken from a study of T cells in localized non-small cell lung cancer. Trimming at V came to 5 bases and at J to 3 bases, leaving 4 bases not matched to a gene. The CDR3 loop spans 14 amino acids. Germline CDR1 MNHEY, CDR2 SMNVEV (reference sequence). Sequencing used immunoSEQ multiplex PCR; TCRdb keeps in-frame clones, though not all of them. The repertoire has about 43,000 clones, 90% to 95% of them found once; the top ten carry 10% to 13%. Sequencing was performed on PBMCs, taken before any cancer treatment. This chain connects TRBV27 to TRBJ2-1, with 7 positions matching TRBD1. The origin of this receptor is a woman aged 35 to 70 with stage II lung adenocarcinoma. The CDR3 is CASSPTGLYNEQFF. CDR3 sequence (DNA): TGTGCCAGCAGTCCGACAGGGCTCTACAATGAGCAGTTCTTC.